This TCR beta chain came from a study of shared clonotypes between healthy human individuals. General study results and limits: Approximately 4.6% of naive CD4 clonotypes were shared across a few donors.

Details on this clone: As yet, its antigen is unknown.

The CDR3 totals 18 residues. V gave up 2 bases and J gave up 4 bases, with 23 bases separating them. Germline CDR1 and CDR2: MGHRA and YSYEKL. The sorted-subset replicate PCRs were given about 200 ng DNA, which is 31,000 or so T cell genomes. TCRdb keeps only in-frame clones here, not all; method: immunoSEQ multiplex PCR. This table has around 2.1 million clones, nearly 97% appearing once. The chain uses TRBV4-1 and TRBJ1-2; TRBD1 might be the D (5 bases). Input material: naive CD4+ T cells sorted from blood. Subset meaning: CD45RA+ positively selected. This TCR was recovered from a man in his late teens or twenties in good health. The CDR3 is CASSQSGDGEALGYGYTF. As DNA, the CDR3 is TGCGCCAGCAGCCAATCGGGGGATGGGGAGGCTCTTGGCTATGGCTACACCTTC.